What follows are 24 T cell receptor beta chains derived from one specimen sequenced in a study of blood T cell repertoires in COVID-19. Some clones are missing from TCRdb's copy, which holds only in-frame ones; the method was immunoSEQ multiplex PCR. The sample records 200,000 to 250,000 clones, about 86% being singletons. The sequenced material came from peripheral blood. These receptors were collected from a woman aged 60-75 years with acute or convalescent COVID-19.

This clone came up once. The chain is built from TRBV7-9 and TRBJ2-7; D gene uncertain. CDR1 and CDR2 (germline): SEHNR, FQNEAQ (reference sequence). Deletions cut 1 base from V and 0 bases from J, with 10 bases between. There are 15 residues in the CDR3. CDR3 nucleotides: TGTGCCAGCAGCTTAGATTCTTTCAGCTCCTACGAGCAGTACTTC. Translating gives CASSLDSFSSYEQYF.

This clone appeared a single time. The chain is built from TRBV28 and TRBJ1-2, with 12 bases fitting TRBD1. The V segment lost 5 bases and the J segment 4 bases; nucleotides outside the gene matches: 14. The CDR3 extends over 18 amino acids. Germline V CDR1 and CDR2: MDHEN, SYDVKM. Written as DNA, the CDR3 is TGTGCCAGCAGTCCCTCGGGACAGGGGGCTAAGGGCATCTATGGCTACACCTTC. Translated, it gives CASSPSGQGAKGIYGYTF.

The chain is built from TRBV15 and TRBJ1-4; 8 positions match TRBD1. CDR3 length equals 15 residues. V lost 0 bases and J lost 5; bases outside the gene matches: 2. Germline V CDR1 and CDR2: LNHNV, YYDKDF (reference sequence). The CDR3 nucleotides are TGTGCCACCAGCAGAGATGGACAGGGAAATGAAAAACTGTTTTTT. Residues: CATSRDGQGNEKLFF.

The CDR3 is CASSLVPGQGEDYGYTF. For the CDR3, the DNA is TGCGCCAGCAGCTTAGTGCCGGGACAGGGAGAAGACTATGGCTACACCTTC. The chain combines TRBV5-1 with TRBJ1-2; TRBD1 matches 9 bases. CDR1 SGHRS and CDR2 YFSETQ come from the germline V gene. V shed 2 bases and J 3 bases; nucleotides not matched to a gene: 11. This CDR3 region has 17 residues.

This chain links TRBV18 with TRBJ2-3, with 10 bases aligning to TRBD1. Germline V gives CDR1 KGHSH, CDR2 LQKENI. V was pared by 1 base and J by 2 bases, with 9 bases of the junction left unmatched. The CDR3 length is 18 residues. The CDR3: CASSPLSQGQGTTDTQYF. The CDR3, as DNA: TGTGCCAGCTCACCACTTTCCCAGGGACAGGGGACCACAGATACGCAGTATTTT.

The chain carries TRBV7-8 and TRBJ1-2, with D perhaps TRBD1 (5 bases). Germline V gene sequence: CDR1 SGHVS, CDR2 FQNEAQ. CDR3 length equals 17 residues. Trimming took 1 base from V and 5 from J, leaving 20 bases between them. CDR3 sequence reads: CASSLESRARGGYGYTF. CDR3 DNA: TGTGCCAGCAGCTTAGAATCCAGGGCGCGCGGGGGATATGGCTACACCTTC.

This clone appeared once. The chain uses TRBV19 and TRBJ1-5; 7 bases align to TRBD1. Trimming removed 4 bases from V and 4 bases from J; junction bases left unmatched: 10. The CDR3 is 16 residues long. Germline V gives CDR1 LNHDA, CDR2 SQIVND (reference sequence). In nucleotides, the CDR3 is TGTGCCAGTAGTAGATACCCCGGGACAGTTAATCAGCCCCAGCATTTT. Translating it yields CASSRYPGTVNQPQHF.

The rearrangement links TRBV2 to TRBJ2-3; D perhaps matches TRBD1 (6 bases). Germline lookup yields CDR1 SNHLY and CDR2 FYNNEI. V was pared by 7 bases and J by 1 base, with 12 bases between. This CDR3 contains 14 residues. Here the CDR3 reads CASTKSGGTDTQYF. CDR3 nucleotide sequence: TGTGCCAGCACGAAATCAGGGGGCACAGATACGCAGTATTTT.

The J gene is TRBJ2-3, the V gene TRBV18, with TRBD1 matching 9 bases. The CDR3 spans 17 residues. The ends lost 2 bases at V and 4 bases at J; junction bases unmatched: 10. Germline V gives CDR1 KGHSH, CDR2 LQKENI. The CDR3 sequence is CASSPRRGTGSPDTQYF. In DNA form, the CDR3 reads TGTGCCAGCTCACCAAGGCGCGGGACAGGGTCCCCAGATACGCAGTATTTT.

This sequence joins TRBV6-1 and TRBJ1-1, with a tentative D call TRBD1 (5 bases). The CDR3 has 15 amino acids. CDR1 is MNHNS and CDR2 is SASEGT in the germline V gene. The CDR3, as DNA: TGTGTTACTAACAAGGGAGGGACGGTAAACACTGAAGCTTTCTTT. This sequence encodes CVTNKGGTVNTEAFF.

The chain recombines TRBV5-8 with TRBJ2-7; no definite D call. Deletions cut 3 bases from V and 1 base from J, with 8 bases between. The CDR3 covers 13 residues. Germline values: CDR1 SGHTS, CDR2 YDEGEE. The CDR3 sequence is CASSYTESYEQYF. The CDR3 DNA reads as TGTGCCAGCAGCTACACAGAGTCCTACGAGCAGTACTTC.

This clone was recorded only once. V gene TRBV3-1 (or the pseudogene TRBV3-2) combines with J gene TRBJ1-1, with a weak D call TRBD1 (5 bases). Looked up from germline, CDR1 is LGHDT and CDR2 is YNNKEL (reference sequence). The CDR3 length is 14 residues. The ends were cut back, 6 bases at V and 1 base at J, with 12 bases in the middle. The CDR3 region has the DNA TGTGCCAGCAGTAAGGGGAAGGGGAACACTGAAGCTTTCTTT. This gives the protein CASSKGKGNTEAFF.

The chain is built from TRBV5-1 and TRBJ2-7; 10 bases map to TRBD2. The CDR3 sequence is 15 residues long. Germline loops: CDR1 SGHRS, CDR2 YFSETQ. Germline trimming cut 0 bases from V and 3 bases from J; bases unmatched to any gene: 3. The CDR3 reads CASSLESSGGYEQYF. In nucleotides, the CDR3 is TGCGCCAGCAGCTTGGAGTCTAGCGGGGGCTACGAGCAGTACTTC.

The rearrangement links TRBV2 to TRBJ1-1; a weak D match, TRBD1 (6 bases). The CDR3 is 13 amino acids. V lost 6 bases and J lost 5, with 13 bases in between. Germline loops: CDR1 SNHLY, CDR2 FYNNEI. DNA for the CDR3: TGTGCCAGCAGAGAAACAGGGAGAACTGAAGCTTTCTTT. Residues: CASRETGRTEAFF.

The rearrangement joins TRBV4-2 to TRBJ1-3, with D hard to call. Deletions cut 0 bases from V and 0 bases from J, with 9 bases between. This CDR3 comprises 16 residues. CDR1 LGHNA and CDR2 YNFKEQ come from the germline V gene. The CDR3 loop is CASSQDPDFSGNTIYF. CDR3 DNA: TGTGCCAGCAGCCAAGATCCCGACTTCTCTGGAAACACCATATATTTT.

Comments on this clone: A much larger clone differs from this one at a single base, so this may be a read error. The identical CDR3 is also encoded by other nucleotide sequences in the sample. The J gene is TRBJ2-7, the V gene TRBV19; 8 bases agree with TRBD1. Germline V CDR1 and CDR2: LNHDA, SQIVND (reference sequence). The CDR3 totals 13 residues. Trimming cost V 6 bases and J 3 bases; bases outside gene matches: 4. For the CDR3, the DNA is TGTGCCAGTAGCACAGGGGGGAACTACGAGCAGTACTTC. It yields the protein CASSTGGNYEQYF.

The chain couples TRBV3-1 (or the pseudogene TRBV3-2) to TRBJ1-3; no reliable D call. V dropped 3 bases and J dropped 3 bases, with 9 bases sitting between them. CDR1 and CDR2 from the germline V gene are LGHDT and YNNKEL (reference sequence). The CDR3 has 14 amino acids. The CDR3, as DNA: TGTGCCAGCAGCCAGCCGGGGAGTGGAAACACCATATATTTT. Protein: CASSQPGSGNTIYF.

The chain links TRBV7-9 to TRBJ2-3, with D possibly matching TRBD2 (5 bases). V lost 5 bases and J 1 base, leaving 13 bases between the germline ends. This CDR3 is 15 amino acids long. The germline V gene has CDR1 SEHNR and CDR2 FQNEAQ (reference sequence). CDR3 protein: CASSAQRTGTDTQYF. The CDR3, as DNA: TGTGCCAGCAGCGCCCAGCGGACGGGCACAGATACGCAGTATTTT.

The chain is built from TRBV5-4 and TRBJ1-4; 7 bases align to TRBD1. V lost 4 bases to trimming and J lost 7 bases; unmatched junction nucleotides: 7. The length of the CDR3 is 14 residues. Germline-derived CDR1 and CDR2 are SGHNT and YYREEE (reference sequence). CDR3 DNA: TGTGCCAGCAGCATCAGGGGGTTCGGTGAAAAACTGTTTTTT. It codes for CASSIRGFGEKLFF.

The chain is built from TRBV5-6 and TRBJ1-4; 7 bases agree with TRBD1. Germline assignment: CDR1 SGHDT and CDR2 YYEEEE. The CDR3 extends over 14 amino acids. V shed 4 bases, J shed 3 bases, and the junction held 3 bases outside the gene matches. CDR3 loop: CASSQTGSNEKLFF. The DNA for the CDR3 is TGTGCCAGCAGCCAGACAGGGTCTAATGAAAAACTGTTTTTT.

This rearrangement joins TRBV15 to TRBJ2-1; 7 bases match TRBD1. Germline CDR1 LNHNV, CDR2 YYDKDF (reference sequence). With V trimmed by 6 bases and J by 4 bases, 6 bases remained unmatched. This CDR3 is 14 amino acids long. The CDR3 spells CATRKGGEYNEQFF. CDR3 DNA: TGTGCCACCAGAAAAGGGGGCGAATACAATGAGCAGTTCTTC. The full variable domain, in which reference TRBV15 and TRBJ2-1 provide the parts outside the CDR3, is DAMVIQNPRYQVTQFGKPVTLSCSQTLNHNVMYWYQQKSSQAPKLLFHYYDKDFNNEADTPDNFQSRRPNTSFCFLDIRSPGLGDTAMYLCATRKGGEYNEQFFGPGTRLTVL.

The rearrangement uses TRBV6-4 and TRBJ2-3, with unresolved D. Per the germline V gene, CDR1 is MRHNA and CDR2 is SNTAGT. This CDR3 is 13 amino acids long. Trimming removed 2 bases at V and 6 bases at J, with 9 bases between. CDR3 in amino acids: CASSDPPRDTQYF. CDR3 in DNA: TGTGCCAGCAGTGACCCCCCTCGGGATACGCAGTATTTT.

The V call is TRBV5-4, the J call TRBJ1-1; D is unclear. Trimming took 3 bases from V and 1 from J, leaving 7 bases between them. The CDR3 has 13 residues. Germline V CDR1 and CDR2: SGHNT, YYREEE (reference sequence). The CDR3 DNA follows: TGTGCCAGCAGCTACACCCCGAACACTGAAGCTTTCTTT. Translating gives CASSYTPNTEAFF.

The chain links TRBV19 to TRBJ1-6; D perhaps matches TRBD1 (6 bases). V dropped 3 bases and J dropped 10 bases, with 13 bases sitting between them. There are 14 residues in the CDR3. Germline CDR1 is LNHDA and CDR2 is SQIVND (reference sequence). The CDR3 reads CASSMGGGQSPLHF. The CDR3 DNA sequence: TGTGCCAGTAGTATGGGCGGGGGCCAATCACCCCTCCACTTT.